The clone carrying this TCR beta chain ranks as large. This CDR3 has 15 amino acids. The germline gives CDR1 SGHTA, CDR2 FQGNSA. Germline trimming cut 4 bases from V and 7 bases from J; bases unmatched to any gene: 10. This record belongs to a study of T cell changes during pregnancy in multiple sclerosis. The table came from immunoSEQ multiplex PCR; TCRdb's copy has only in-frame clones and leaves some out. The sample has about 17,000 clones; 70% to 90% are singletons. This specimen consisted of CD8+ T cells from peripheral blood mononuclear cells, obtained after pregnancy. The chain is built from TRBV7-2 and TRBJ2-1; 7 nucleotides line up with TRBD2. This sequence originates from a female donor in good health, enrolled as a control in a pregnancy study. CDR3 bases: TGTGCCAGCAGCTCAGACGGGACTACCGGGAATGAGCAGTTCTTC. Its protein is CASSSDGTTGNEQFF.